This record looks at one TCR beta chain sequence and its context. Antigen specificity is unknown. The sample's time point: newly diagnosed GD, antithyroid drugs for less than 3 months. RNA from PBMCs was the source of the TCR library. J gave up 2 bases and V 3 bases, and 4 bases lay outside the gene matches. The germline CDR1 and CDR2 sequences are SGHDN and FVKESK. The CDR3 sequence is 16 residues long. This entry belongs to a study of regulatory T cells in long-lasting Graves disease. The study's findings and limits: Newly diagnosed disease favored TRBV20-1 and TRBJ2-1 over persistent disease.

In building TCR beta libraries, iRepertoire HTBI primers were used together with Arm-PCR of CDR3 regions. A single record per CDR3 protein comes from TCRdb applying MiXCR to the multiplex PCR reads. The sample yields 420,000 or so distinct CDR3 sequences, about 17% seen once. The same data also went into a second study, on T cells in Graves' hyperthyroidism and ophthalmopathy.

This receptor was taken from a young woman with Graves disease. The J gene is TRBJ2-1, the V gene TRBV14; 10 bases fit TRBD2. Here the sequenced sample was peripheral blood mononuclear cells (PBMCs), taken at new diagnosis, from a patient treated with antithyroid drugs. The CDR3, as DNA: TGTGCCAGCAGCCATACTAGCGGGATCGCCTACAATGAGCAGTTCTTC. Translated: CASSHTSGIAYNEQFF.